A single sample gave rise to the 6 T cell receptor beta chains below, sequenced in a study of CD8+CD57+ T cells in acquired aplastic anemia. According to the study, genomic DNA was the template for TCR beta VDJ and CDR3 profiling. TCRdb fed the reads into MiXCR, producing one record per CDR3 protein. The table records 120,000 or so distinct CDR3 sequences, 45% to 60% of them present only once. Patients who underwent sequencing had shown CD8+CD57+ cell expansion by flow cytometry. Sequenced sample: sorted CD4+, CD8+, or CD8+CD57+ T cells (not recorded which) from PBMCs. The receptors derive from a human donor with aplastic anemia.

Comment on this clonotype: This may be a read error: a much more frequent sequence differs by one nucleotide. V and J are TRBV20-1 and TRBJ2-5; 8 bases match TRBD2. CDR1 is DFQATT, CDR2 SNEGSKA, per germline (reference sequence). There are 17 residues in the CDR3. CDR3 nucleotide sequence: TGCAGTGCTAGAGCCTTGGCGGGGGGCTCTATCCAAGGGACCCAGTACTTC. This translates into CSARALAGGSIQGTQYF.

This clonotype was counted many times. The CDR3 loop reads CASRRVWNEKLFF. CDR3 in DNA: TGTGCCAGCCGCAGGGTGTGGAATGAAAAACTGTTTTTT. The chain couples TRBV7-8 to TRBJ1-4; D might be TRBD1 (5 bases). The V gene's germline CDR1 is SGHVS and CDR2 FQNEAQ. V lost 8 bases to trimming and J lost 5 bases, with 12 bases between them. This CDR3 is built from 13 residues.

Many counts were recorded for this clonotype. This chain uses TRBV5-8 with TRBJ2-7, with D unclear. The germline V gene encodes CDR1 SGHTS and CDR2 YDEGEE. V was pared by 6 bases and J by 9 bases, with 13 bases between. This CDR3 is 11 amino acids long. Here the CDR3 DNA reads TGTGCCAGCACCCCGGCGTCGGCGCAGTACTTC. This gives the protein CASTPASAQYF.

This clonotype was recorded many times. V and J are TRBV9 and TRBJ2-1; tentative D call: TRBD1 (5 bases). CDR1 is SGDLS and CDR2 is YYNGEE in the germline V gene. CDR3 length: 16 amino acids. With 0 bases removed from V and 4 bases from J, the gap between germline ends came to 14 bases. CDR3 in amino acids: CASSVVSAGMYNEQFF. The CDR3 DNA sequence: TGTGCCAGCAGCGTAGTGAGTGCAGGGATGTACAATGAGCAGTTCTTC. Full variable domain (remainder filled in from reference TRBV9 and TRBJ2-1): DSGVTQTPKHLITATGQRVTLRCSPRSGDLSVYWYQQSLDQGLQFLIQYYNGEERAKGNILERFSAQQFPDLHSELNLSSLELGDSALYFCASSVVSAGMYNEQFFGPGTRLTVL.

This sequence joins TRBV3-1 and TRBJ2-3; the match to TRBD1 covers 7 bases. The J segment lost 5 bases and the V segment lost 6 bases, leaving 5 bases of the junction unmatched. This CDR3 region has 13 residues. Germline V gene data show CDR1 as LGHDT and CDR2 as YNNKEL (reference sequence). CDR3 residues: CASSSSGGDTQYF. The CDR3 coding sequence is TGTGCCAGCAGTTCTTCAGGGGGAGATACGCAGTATTTT.

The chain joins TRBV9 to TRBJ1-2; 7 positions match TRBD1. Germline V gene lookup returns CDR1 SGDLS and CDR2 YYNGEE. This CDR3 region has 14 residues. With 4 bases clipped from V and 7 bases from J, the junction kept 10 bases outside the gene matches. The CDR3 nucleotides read TGTGCCAGCAGCCAACCCAACAGGGGAGGTGGCTACACCTTC. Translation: CASSQPNRGGGYTF.